This T cell receptor beta chain was found in a study of blood T cells in healthy people across ages. This clonotype was seen a handful of times. Its antigen is as yet unknown. With a J-beta primer mix and a sample-barcoded 5' primer, a second PCR ran 7 to 11 cycles. Each cDNA molecule carried a tag from a template-switch adaptor that contained 12 random nucleotides. A single record per CDR3 protein comes from TCRdb applying MiXCR to the 5' RACE reads. The data contain about 1.1 million distinct CDR3 sequences, 35% to 40% of them singletons. Findings and caveats of the study: Investigators viewed diversity estimates from one million T cells as underestimates, the study reported. Significant beta diversity loss was already apparent by age about 39, declining roughly linearly.

With V trimmed by 1 base and J by 9 bases, 7 bases remained unmatched. Germline-derived CDR1 and CDR2 are DFQATT and SNEGSKA (reference sequence). This CDR3 contains 14 residues. Source material: blood. This receptor was taken from a man between 18 and 35 years old in good health. The chain employs TRBV20-1 and TRBJ2-1; 9 nucleotides line up with TRBD2. CDR3 sequence (DNA): TGCAGTGCTAGAGTCCGGCTAGCGGGGTGTGAGCAGTTCTTC. Translating it yields CSARVRLAGCEQFF.